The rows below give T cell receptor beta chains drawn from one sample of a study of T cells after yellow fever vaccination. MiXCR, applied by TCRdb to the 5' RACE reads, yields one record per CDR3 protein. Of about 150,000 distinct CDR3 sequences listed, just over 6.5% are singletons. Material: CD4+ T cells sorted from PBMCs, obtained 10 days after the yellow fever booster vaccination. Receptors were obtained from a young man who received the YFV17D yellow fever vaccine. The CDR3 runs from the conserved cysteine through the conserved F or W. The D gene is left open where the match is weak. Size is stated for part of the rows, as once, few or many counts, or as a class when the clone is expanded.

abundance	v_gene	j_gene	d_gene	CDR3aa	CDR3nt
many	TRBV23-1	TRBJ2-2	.	CASSQSNTGELFF	TGCGCCAGCAGTCAATCTAACACCGGGGAGCTGTTTTTT
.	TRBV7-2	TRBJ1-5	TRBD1	CASSFSGTGASNQPQHF	TGTGCCAGCAGCTTCAGCGGGACAGGGGCCAGCAATCAGCCCCAGCATTTT
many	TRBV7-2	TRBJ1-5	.	CASSLESVNQPQHF	TGTGCCAGCAGCTTAGAGTCGGTAAATCAGCCCCAGCATTTT
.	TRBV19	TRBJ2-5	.	CASSTRPGPAKTQYF	TGTGCCAGTAGTACCAGACCGGGGCCTGCAAAGACCCAGTACTTC
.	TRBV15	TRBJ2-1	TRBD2	CATSRAPSGSYNEQFF	TGTGCCACCAGCCGTGCTCCTAGCGGGAGTTACAATGAGCAGTTCTTC
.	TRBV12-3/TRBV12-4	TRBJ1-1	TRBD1	CASRRPPLGGRGLNTEAFF	TGTGCCAGCAGGAGACCACCTTTAGGAGGCAGGGGGCTGAACACTGAAGCTTTCTTT
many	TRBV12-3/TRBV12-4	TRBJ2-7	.	CASSFVRSYEQYF	TGTGCCAGCAGTTTCGTAAGGTCCTACGAGCAGTACTTC
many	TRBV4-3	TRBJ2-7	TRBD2	CASSQDFLGGEQYF	TGCGCCAGCAGCCAAGATTTTCTCGGGGGGGAGCAGTACTTC
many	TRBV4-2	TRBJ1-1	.	CASSAIVRSLNTEAFF	TGTGCCAGCAGCGCTATCGTAAGGTCCTTGAACACTGAAGCTTTCTTT
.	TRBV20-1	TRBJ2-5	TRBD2	CSASPLAGDQETQYF	TGCAGTGCTAGTCCGCTAGCGGGAGACCAAGAGACCCAGTACTTC
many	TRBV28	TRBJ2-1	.	CASRLGPEQFF	TGTGCCAGCAGGCTGGGTCCTGAGCAGTTCTTC
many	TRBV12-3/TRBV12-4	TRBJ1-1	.	CASSLAVTEAFF	TGTGCCAGCAGTTTAGCAGTCACTGAAGCTTTCTTT
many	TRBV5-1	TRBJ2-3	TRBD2	CASRIAGVRDTQYF	TGCGCCAGCAGAATAGCGGGAGTGCGAGATACGCAGTATTTT
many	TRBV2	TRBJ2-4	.	CASEATKNIQYF	TGTGCCAGTGAAGCTACCAAAAACATTCAGTACTTC
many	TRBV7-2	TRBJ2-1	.	CASSFTQGNEQFF	TGTGCCAGCAGTTTTACCCAGGGGAATGAGCAGTTCTTC
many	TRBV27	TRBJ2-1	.	CASSLTGSGEQFF	TGTGCCAGCAGTTTAACAGGGTCCGGTGAGCAGTTCTTC
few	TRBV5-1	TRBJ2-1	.	CASSLVGGAWNEQFF	TGCGCCAGCAGCTTGGTTGGGGGCGCATGGAATGAGCAGTTCTTC
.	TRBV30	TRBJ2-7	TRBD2	CAWNPSGIFYEQYF	TGTGCCTGGAATCCAAGCGGGATTTTTTACGAGCAGTACTTC
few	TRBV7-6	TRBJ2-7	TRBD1	CASSPGTGGLGQYF	TGTGCCAGCAGCCCCGGGACAGGGGGCTTGGGGCAGTACTTC
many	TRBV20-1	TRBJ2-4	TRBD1	CSAHRGGGNIQYF	TGCAGTGCTCACAGGGGTGGGGGAAACATTCAGTACTTC
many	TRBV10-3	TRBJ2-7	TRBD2	CAISDSGRAFSARYEQYF	TGTGCCATCAGTGACAGCGGGAGGGCATTTTCGGCGCGGTACGAGCAGTACTTC
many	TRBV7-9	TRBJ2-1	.	CASSLLQASSF	TGTGCCAGCAGCTTATTACAGGCATCGTCCTTC
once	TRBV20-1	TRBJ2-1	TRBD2	CCARGMGLAGGGEQFF	TGCTGTGCTAGGGGCATGGGACTAGCGGGAGGAGGTGAGCAGTTCTTC
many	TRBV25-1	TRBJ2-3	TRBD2	CASSDPTSFTDTQYF	TGTGCCAGCAGTGACCCGACTAGCTTCACAGATACGCAGTATTTT
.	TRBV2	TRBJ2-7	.	CASSEPEGGGGYEQYF	TGTGCCAGCAGTGAACCCGAAGGAGGGGGGGGGTACGAGCAGTACTTC
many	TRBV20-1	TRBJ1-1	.	CRARPGGGRTEAFF	TGCAGGGCACGGCCCGGAGGCGGGAGAACTGAAGCTTTCTTT
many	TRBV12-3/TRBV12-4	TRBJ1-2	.	CASSLPPADYGYTF	TGTGCCAGCAGTTTGCCCCCGGCGGACTATGGCTACACCTTC
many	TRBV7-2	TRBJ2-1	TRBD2	CATGSGGLAGNEQFF	TGTGCCACCGGGTCGGGGGGACTAGCGGGAAATGAGCAGTTCTTC
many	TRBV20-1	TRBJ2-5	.	CSARDGLSQETQYF	TGCAGTGCTAGAGATGGGCTATCCCAAGAGACCCAGTACTTC
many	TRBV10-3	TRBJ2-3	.	CAICPRGASTDTQYF	TGTGCCATCTGCCCCAGGGGCGCGAGCACAGATACGCAGTATTTT
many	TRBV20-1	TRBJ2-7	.	CSAYSYEQYF	TGCAGTGCTTACTCCTACGAGCAGTACTTC
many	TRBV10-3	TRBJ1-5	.	CAIRTATNQPQHF	TGTGCCATCAGGACAGCTACTAATCAGCCCCAGCATTTT
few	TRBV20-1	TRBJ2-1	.	CSARTPPYNERFF	TGCAGTGCTAGAACTCCTCCCTACAATGAGCGGTTCTTC
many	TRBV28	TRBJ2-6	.	CASSFLSSGANVLTF	TGTGCCAGCAGTTTTCTCAGCTCTGGGGCCAACGTCCTGACTTTC
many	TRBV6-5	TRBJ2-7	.	CASSYSQGTYPYF	TGTGCCAGCAGTTACTCACAAGGGACTTATCCTTACTTC
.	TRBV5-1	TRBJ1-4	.	CASSLSGPGANDKLFF	TGCGCCAGCAGCTTGAGCGGGCCTGGGGCTAATGACAAACTGTTTTTT
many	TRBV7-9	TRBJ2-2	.	CASSLAVTNTGELFF	TGTGCCAGCAGCTTAGCAGTTACGAACACCGGGGAGCTGTTTTTT
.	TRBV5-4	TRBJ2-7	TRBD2	CASSWTSGSNYEQYF	TGTGCCAGCAGCTGGACTAGCGGGAGTAACTACGAGCAGTACTTC
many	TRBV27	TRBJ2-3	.	CASSLSGATDTQYF	TGTGCCAGCAGTTTATCGGGGGCAACAGATACGCAGTATTTT
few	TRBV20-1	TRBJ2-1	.	CSARESGSGLSYNEQFF	TGCAGTGCTAGAGAATCGGGGAGCGGTCTCTCCTACAATGAGCAGTTCTTC
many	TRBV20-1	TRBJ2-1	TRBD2	CSALGLAAYNEQFF	TGCAGTGCTTTGGGACTAGCGGCCTACAATGAGCAGTTCTTC
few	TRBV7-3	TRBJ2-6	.	CASSLHGANVLTF	TGTGCCAGCAGCTTACATGGGGCCAACGTCCTGACTTTC
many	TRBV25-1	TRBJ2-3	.	CASSDPKAVADTQYF	TGTGCCAGCAGTGACCCGAAGGCGGTTGCAGATACGCAGTATTTT
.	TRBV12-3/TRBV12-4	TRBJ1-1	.	CASSSTGTEAFF	TGTGCCAGCAGTTCGACAGGCACTGAAGCTTTCTTT
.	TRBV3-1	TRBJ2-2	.	CASCKEVTGELFF	TGTGCCTCCTGCAAAGAGGTCACCGGGGAGCTGTTTTTT
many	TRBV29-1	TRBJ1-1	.	CSGSQGTEAFF	TGCAGCGGAAGCCAGGGGACTGAAGCTTTCTTT
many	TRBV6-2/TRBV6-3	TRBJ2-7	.	CASSSAGLSSYEQYF	TGTGCCAGCAGTTCGGCTGGCCTCAGCTCCTACGAGCAGTACTTC
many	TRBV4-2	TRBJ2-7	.	CASSQDRYEQYF	TGTGCCAGCAGCCAAGATAGGTACGAGCAGTACTTC
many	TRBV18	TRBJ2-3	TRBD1	CASSPLPTGTDTDTQYF	TGTGCCAGCTCACCTCTTCCGACAGGGACGGACACAGATACGCAGTATTTT
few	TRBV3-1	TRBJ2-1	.	CASSQDQGVEQFF	TGTGCCAGCAGCCAAGATCAGGGCGTAGAGCAGTTCTTC
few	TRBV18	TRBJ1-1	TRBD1	CASSPVISFRDRGAEAFF	TGTGCCAGCTCACCAGTGATATCCTTTCGGGACAGGGGCGCTGAAGCTTTCTTT
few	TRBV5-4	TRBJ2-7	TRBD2	CASSPGGRDYEQYF	TGTGCCAGCAGCCCGGGGGGGCGGGACTACGAGCAGTACTTC